This T cell receptor (beta chain) was observed in a study of regulatory T cells in long-lasting Graves disease. Stated time point: newly diagnosed GD, antithyroid drugs for less than 3 months. PBMC-derived RNA was used for the TCR library. It was American Thyroid Association guidelines that determined Graves' disease diagnosis. The authors drew patients from an endocrinology department in Xi'an, China. The sample holds a few counts of this clonotype. Arm-PCR of CDR3 regions and iRepertoire HTBI primers were used to build TCR beta libraries. Via MiXCR, TCRdb re-called the multiplex PCR reads, giving one row per CDR3 protein. The sample records a few hundred thousand distinct CDR3 sequences, 15% to 20% being singletons. CDR1 and CDR2 (germline): SNHLY, FYNNEI. This CDR3 region has 15 residues. V shed 6 bases and J 4 bases; nucleotides not matched to a gene: 11. The sample was also reused in another study, on T cells in Graves' hyperthyroidism and ophthalmopathy. That work contributes: During a first-round RT-PCR of the TCR CDR3, the HTBI primer set was used.

The V call is TRBV2, the J call TRBJ2-7; TRBD2 aligns across 8 bases. This TCR was recovered from a woman aged 30 to 39 with Graves disease. The source was peripheral blood mononuclear cells (PBMCs), collected at new diagnosis, from a patient treated with antithyroid drugs. In DNA, the CDR3 is TGTGCCAGCAGCTCCTCGGGAGGGGATTTTTACGAGCAGTACTTC. Amino acids: CASSSSGGDFYEQYF.